One sample yielded the 18 T cell receptor beta chains listed below, sequenced in a study of shared clonotypes between healthy human individuals (dated by TCRdb to the early 2020s). CD8 naive samples consisted of CD45RO-negative cells that were positively selected for CCR7, yielding a CD45RA+CCR7+ population without TemRA cells. The library was obtained by the immunoSEQ multiplex PCR assay. TCRdb carries this immuneACCESS record with in-frame sequences only. Its versions omit some clonotypes, under half of them owing to an unresolved V gene in the studies checked, with the rest unexplained. The sample table records some 800,000 clones; 92% of these occur just once. Clones ranked in the top ten supply around 24% of the sample. The specimen sequenced was naive CD8+ T cells sorted from blood. This specimen's cell subset or site label, interpreted: CD45RA+CCR7+. Every receptor here comes from a man aged 25 to 45 in good health.

The genes are TRBV7-6 and TRBJ2-1; 10 nucleotides line up with TRBD2. The germline V gene has CDR1 SGHVS and CDR2 FNYEAQ. V shed 5 bases, J shed 0 bases, and the junction held 4 bases outside the gene matches. The CDR3 loop spans 16 amino acids. CDR3 region: CASSPSSGSSYNEQFF. In DNA, the CDR3 is TGTGCCAGCAGCCCATCTAGCGGGAGCTCCTACAATGAGCAGTTCTTC.

The chain carries TRBV9 and TRBJ2-1; 12 positions match TRBD2. The CDR3 length is 15 residues. The germline V gene has CDR1 SGDLS and CDR2 YYNGEE. Losses at the gene ends were 3 bases for V and 5 bases for J; bases not matched to a gene: 3. CDR3 sequence reads: CASSASGRDDNEQFF. The CDR3 coding sequence is TGTGCCAGCAGCGCTAGCGGGAGGGATGACAATGAGCAGTTCTTC.

The V and J genes are TRBV29-1 and TRBJ2-2; 14 bases agree with TRBD2. The CDR3 covers 14 residues. The V segment lost 6 bases and the J segment 6 bases; nucleotides outside the gene matches: 3. Germline CDR1 reads SQVTM; CDR2 reads ANQGSEA. CDR3 bases: TGCAGCGTCACGGGACTAGCGGGAGCCGGGGAGCTGTTTTTT. This codes for CSVTGLAGAGELFF.

J is TRBJ2-2 and V is TRBV27; no reliable D call. The CDR3 has 16 amino acids. The germline CDR1 and CDR2 sequences are MNHEY and SMNVEV (reference sequence). The V and J ends lost 1 base and 3 bases respectively, with 12 bases between them. The CDR3 coding sequence is TGTGCCAGCAGTTTATTCCGTCCTGAACACACCGGGGAGCTGTTTTTT. As protein: CASSLFRPEHTGELFF.

V gene TRBV4-1 combines with J gene TRBJ2-7, with TRBD1 matching over 7 bases. Losses at the gene ends were 3 bases for V and 4 bases for J; bases not matched to a gene: 9. Germline V lookup: CDR1 MGHRA, CDR2 YSYEKL. The CDR3 extends over 15 amino acids. CDR3 protein: CASSHLQGTLYEQYF. CDR3 DNA: TGCGCCAGCAGCCACCTACAGGGGACCTTATACGAGCAGTACTTC.

This chain uses TRBV18 with TRBJ2-7; D is undetermined. The CDR3 is made up of 12 amino acids. V was pared by 3 bases and J by 6 bases, with 9 bases between. Per the germline V gene, CDR1 is KGHSH and CDR2 is LQKENI. CDR3 sequence (DNA): TGTGCCAGCTCACCTCATGAGCGCGAGCAGTACTTC. Amino acid sequence: CASSPHEREQYF.

The chain has TRBV7-9 and TRBJ1-2, with unresolved D. Trimming cost V 1 base and J 2 bases, with 14 bases left between them. Germline V gives CDR1 SEHNR, CDR2 FQNEAQ (reference sequence). CDR3 length equals 16 residues. The CDR3 nucleotides are TGTGCCAGCAGCTTAGGGAGTCGGTACAGAAACTATGGCTACACCTTC. This translates into CASSLGSRYRNYGYTF.

The chain is built from TRBV9 and TRBJ2-1; a weak D match, TRBD2 (6 bases). The germline V and J ends were trimmed by 6 bases and 9 bases, with 10 bases remaining between them. The V gene's germline CDR1 is SGDLS and CDR2 YYNGEE. The CDR3 runs 11 residues. The CDR3 sequence is CASNKEGEQFF. DNA of the CDR3: TGTGCCAGCAATAAGGAGGGTGAGCAGTTCTTC.

The chain combines TRBV6-1 with TRBJ1-2, with D uncertain. Trimming shortened V by 9 bases and J by 4 bases, and 9 bases separated the two germline ends. Per the germline V gene, CDR1 is MNHNS and CDR2 is SASEGT. The length of the CDR3 is 11 residues. CDR3 residues: CARHRLYGYTF. DNA for the CDR3: TGTGCCAGACATCGACTCTATGGCTACACCTTC.

The rearrangement links TRBV2 to TRBJ2-5; 7 positions agree with TRBD1. Germline lookup yields CDR1 SNHLY and CDR2 FYNNEI. V was clipped by 4 bases and J by 4 bases; unmatched bases: 9. The CDR3 is 15 residues long. CDR3 coding DNA: TGTGCCAGCAGTGGTGTGAAGGGGGCTAGAGAGACCCAGTACTTC. Its translation is CASSGVKGARETQYF.

This sequence joins TRBV20-1 and TRBJ1-1, with D maybe TRBD1 (5 bases). CDR3 length: 11 amino acids. V lost 7 bases to trimming and J lost 1 base, with 7 bases between them. Germline assignment: CDR1 DFQATT and CDR2 SNEGSKA (reference sequence). The CDR3 DNA is TGCAGTGGGGACGGGAACACTGAAGCTTTCTTT. Translation gives CSGDGNTEAFF.

Only one count was recorded for this clone. This chain joins TRBV29-1 and TRBJ2-2; 8 nucleotides line up with TRBD1. This CDR3 contains 12 residues. The germline CDR1 and CDR2 sequences are SQVTM and ANQGSEA. V dropped 8 bases and J dropped 5; count of bases not matched to a gene: 4. The CDR3 loop is CSLRQGTGELFF. As DNA, the CDR3 is TGCAGCTTAAGACAGGGGACCGGGGAGCTGTTTTTT.

The chain uses TRBV27 and TRBJ2-7, with 8 positions matching TRBD2. This CDR3 is 13 amino acids long. CDR1 is MNHEY, CDR2 SMNVEV, per germline (reference sequence). J lost 3 bases, V lost 5 bases, and 3 bases had no gene match. The CDR3 coding sequence is TGTGCCAGCAGTGAAGGGACTAGCTACGAGCAGTACTTC. Translation gives CASSEGTSYEQYF.

In this sample, this clone turned up once. The rearrangement links TRBV5-8 to TRBJ2-1; 8 bases are shared with TRBD2. Germline CDR1 reads SGHTS; CDR2 reads YDEGEE. The CDR3 covers 15 residues. With 4 bases clipped from V and 4 bases from J, the junction kept 7 bases outside the gene matches. The CDR3 coding sequence is TGTGCCAGCAGCGTGGGACTAGGCTCTTACAATGAGCAGTTCTTC. Protein product: CASSVGLGSYNEQFF.

The rearrangement joins TRBV7-7 to TRBJ2-1, with D possibly matching TRBD2 (6 bases). The germline V gene has CDR1 SSHAT and CDR2 FNYEAQ (reference sequence). Trimming removed 1 base from V and 7 bases from J, with 17 bases in between. The CDR3 extends over 16 amino acids. In DNA form, the CDR3 reads TGTGCCAGCAGCTTAGTAGTGCCGGCTAGCGAAAATGAGCAGTTCTTC. Its translation: CASSLVVPASENEQFF.

The chain combines TRBV14 with TRBJ2-3; unclear D gene. Germline V gene lookup returns CDR1 SGHDN and CDR2 FVKESK. The CDR3 is 14 residues long. Trimming stripped 0 bases from V and 4 bases from J, with 8 bases between. Written as DNA, the CDR3 is TGTGCCAGCAGCCAAGAACAGTTTTCAGATACGCAGTATTTT. Translating it yields CASSQEQFSDTQYF. Looking up the rest from reference TRBV14 and TRBJ2-3 gives the full variable domain: EAGVTQFPSHSVIEKGQTVTLRCDPISGHDNLYWYRRVMGKEIKFLLHFVKESKQDESGMPNNRFLAERTGGTYSTLKVQPAELEDSGVYFCASSQEQFSDTQYFGPGTRLTVL.

Here the CDR3 reads CASSLDGVNEQYF. The DNA of the CDR3 is TGTGCCAGCAGCTTAGATGGGGTCAACGAGCAGTACTTC. The J gene is TRBJ2-7, the V gene TRBV11-3; no clear D. The CDR3 length is 13 residues. Per germline, CDR1 SGHNT and CDR2 YENEEA. V lost 0 bases, J lost 5 bases, and 8 bases lay in between.

V and J are TRBV7-6 and TRBJ2-1, with D uncertain. The V gene lost 3 bases and the J gene lost 4 bases, with 16 bases spanning the gap. CDR1 SGHVS and CDR2 FNYEAQ come from the germline V gene. The CDR3 length is 16 residues. CDR3 nucleotide sequence: TGTGCCAGCAGCTTTGCTGGCCGAAGCGATTACAATGAGCAGTTCTTC. Its protein is CASSFAGRSDYNEQFF.